This TCR beta chain was recorded in a study of T cells after yellow fever vaccination. This clonotype has a handful of counts. Germline loops: CDR1 SGHAT, CDR2 FQNNGV. The CDR3 has 18 amino acids. With V trimmed by 7 bases and J by 6 bases, 20 bases remained unmatched. One entry per CDR3 protein results from TCRdb running MiXCR on the 5' RACE reads. The profile covers about 350,000 distinct CDR3 sequences, with approximately 8% appearing a single time and roughly 18% taken by the ten largest. The clonotype originates from a man younger than 35 who received the YFV17D yellow fever vaccine. The sample here was PBMCs, taken roughly 45 days after the first yellow fever vaccination. The V call is TRBV11-2, the J call TRBJ2-5; 10 positions agree with TRBD2. CDR3 nucleotides: TGTGCCAGCACCCACCCTAGGGGGGGACTAGCGCGTTTGAAGACCCAGTACTTC. Its protein product is CASTHPRGGLARLKTQYF.